Listed below are T cell receptor beta chains from one sample, sequenced in a study of tumor and adjacent non-tumor tissue in lung cancer. MiXCR, run by TCRdb on the multiplex PCR reads, gives a single entry per CDR3 protein. The data show under 150,000 distinct CDR3 sequences, over 65% seen once. Sequences were obtained from lung tumor tissue. These receptor sequences come from a man aged 30 to 45 with non-small cell lung cancer. Each CDR3 is given with its conserved first and last residue.

J | V | CDR3
TRBJ2-7 | TRBV20-1 | CSASGTGAFSYEQYF
TRBJ2-3 | TRBV11-2 | CASGLDRTDTQYF
TRBJ2-2 | TRBV7-9 | CASSEYGRVTSGTGELFF
TRBJ1-2 | TRBV5-1 | CASSSDSNYGYTF
TRBJ1-2 | TRBV5-6 | CAGSSADREDYTF
TRBJ2-7 | TRBV11-2 | CARSFEGSEQYF
TRBJ2-3 | TRBV4-2 | CASSQRSGDSHTQYF
TRBJ2-1 | TRBV11-1 | CASSVFLAGVDEQFF
TRBJ2-1 | TRBV5-6 | CASSLASRTSGGAYNKQFF
TRBJ1-5 | TRBV4-1 | CASSQDLIREIGNQPQHF
TRBJ2-4 | TRBV13 | CASKRWRTKNIQYF
TRBJ2-1 | TRBV11-2 | CASGLILAGTDEHFF
TRBJ2-1 | TRBV6-1 | CASSEFPGDEQFF
TRBJ2-3 | TRBV4-2 | CASSQYRQRGRTDTQYF
TRBJ2-7 | TRBV11-3 | CSSSSGQGTYEQYF
TRBJ2-5 | TRBV6-1 | CASRRLAGVKTHYF
TRBJ1-2 | TRBV12-3/TRBV12-4 | CASSPRDRGFRGYTF
TRBJ2-3 | TRBV11-3 | CASSDRLGSKDTQYF
TRBJ1-6 | TRBV4-3 | CASSQDIPTGGSYNSPLHF
TRBJ1-2 | TRBV4-3 | CANSQDHAGTQRGYSF
TRBJ2-3 | TRBV5-8 | CVSSLAGLYRDSSSDTQYF
TRBJ2-1 | TRBV4-3 | CVSSQQLGTPSSYNEQFF
TRBJ2-3 | TRBV12-3/TRBV12-4 | CANSQGRGGTDTQYF
TRBJ2-1 | TRBV5-5 | CASSLETSGISEQFF
TRBJ2-5 | TRBV29-1 | CSVGGQGETQYF
TRBJ1-1 | TRBV11-3 | CVSTTGQGDTETFF
TRBJ2-1 | TRBV19 | CASSIAPGLAGYNEQFF
TRBJ2-5 | TRBV4-1 | CASSQEWGLAGAGETQYF
TRBJ1-5 | TRBV5-1 | CASSLVGTGNSNQPQHF
TRBJ2-3 | TRBV20-1 | CSAGDIAVDTQYF
TRBJ1-5 | TRBV11-1 | CTSSFGSNQPQHF
TRBJ1-2 | TRBV12-3/TRBV12-4 | CGSSSYRGDYDYTF
TRBJ2-1 | TRBV4-1 | CASSHDWPSSSYNEQSF
TRBJ2-5 | TRBV11-2 | CASSRHRGQTQYF
TRBJ1-6 | TRBV6-2/TRBV6-3 | CVSRLDRGNSPLHF
TRBJ2-3 | TRBV11-2 | CASSLGGDTDTRYF
TRBJ1-1 | TRBV5-1 | CASTRGMNTEAFF
TRBJ2-3 | TRBV11-2 | CASSLGTLVGGWDTQYF
TRBJ2-1 | TRBV12-3/TRBV12-4 | CASSWIDNEQFF
TRBJ1-3 | TRBV11-2 | CASGPLRNRGNTIYF
TRBJ2-5 | TRBV6-2/TRBV6-3 | CASSGNERETQYF
TRBJ2-1 | TRBV4-2 | CANSQLAGGRYNEQFF
TRBJ2-1 | TRBV20-1 | CSARSPASYSEQFF
TRBJ2-7 | TRBV20-1 | CSVSSSGGFNEQYF
TRBJ2-1 | TRBV29-1 | CSVEDRLAGVGDEQFF